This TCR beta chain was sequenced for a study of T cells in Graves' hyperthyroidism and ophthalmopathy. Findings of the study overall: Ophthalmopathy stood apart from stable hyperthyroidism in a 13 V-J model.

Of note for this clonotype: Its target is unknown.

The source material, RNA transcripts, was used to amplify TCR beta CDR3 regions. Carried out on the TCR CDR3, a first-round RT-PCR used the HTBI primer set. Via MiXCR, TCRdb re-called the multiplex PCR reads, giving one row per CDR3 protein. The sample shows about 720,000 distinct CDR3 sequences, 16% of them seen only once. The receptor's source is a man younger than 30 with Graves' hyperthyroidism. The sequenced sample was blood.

The CDR3 DNA reads as TGTGCCAGCAGCCTCACTAGCGGGAAGGTCACTGAGCAGTTCTTC. Amino acid sequence: CASSLTSGKVTEQFF. This chain connects TRBV5-5 to TRBJ2-1; 10 bases agree with TRBD2. Germline V gene sequence: CDR1 SGHKS, CDR2 YYEKEE (reference sequence). Unmatched junction bases numbered 10, after V lost 4 bases and J lost 9 bases. The CDR3 sequence is 15 residues long. Supplemented by reference TRBV5-5 and TRBJ2-1, the full variable domain reads DAGVTQSPTHLIKTRGQQVTLRCSPISGHKSVSWYQQVLGQGPQFIFQYYEKEERGRGNFPDRFSARQFPNYSSELNVNALLLGDSALYLCASSLTSGKVTEQFFGPGTRLTVL.